This TCR beta chain was sequenced for a study of OX40 agonist ivuxolimab in advanced cancers. Only in-frame clones appear in the TCRdb table, and some are missing; sequencing was by immunoSEQ multiplex PCR. This sample yields under 85,000 clones, of which about 93% are seen a single time; 5.5% to 7% belongs to the top ten. Deletions cut 3 bases from V and 6 bases from J, with 17 bases between. This CDR3 has 16 residues. Germline CDR1 and CDR2: LNHDA and SQIVND (reference sequence). The chain is built from TRBV19 and TRBJ2-2, with D perhaps matching TRBD1 (5 bases). The clonotype originates from an adult with an advanced solid tumor such as melanoma, head and neck, liver or kidney cancer. The sequenced sample was CD4+ or CD8+ T cells sorted from blood, obtained in a trial of the OX40 agonist ivuxolimab. The CDR3 bases are TGTGCCAGTAGTATCGCCAGGGCCGGTTGGGCCGGGGAGCTGTTTTTT. It codes for CASSIARAGWAGELFF.